Sequencing of this TCR beta chain was carried out in a study of T-cell memory formation after mild COVID-19. Points from the study as a whole: Whether day 37 second-wave clones are SARS-CoV-2-specific was not confirmed. The study detected some responding clones in pre-infection memory, suggesting cross-reactive memory joined.

Comments on this clonotype: Its antigen is unknown.

In germline, CDR1 is GTSNPN, CDR2 SVGIG (reference sequence). The CDR3 is made up of 15 amino acids. Trimming shortened V by 3 bases and J by 3 bases, and 15 bases separated the two germline ends. TCRdb re-derived calls from the 5' RACE reads in MiXCR, one entry per CDR3 protein. In the table there are a few hundred thousand distinct CDR3 sequences, over 20% of which are singletons. The genes are TRBV30 and TRBJ1-5, with D possibly matching TRBD1 (5 bases). Sequencing was carried out using PBMCs or a T cell subset sorted from them (not recorded which). The TCR originated in an adult woman who had mild COVID-19 (a few samples of this study predate the infection). Cell type and time point are not known. CDR3 nucleotides: TGTGCCTGGAGGAATAAGAGGGGCGTCAATCAGCCCCAGCATTTT. Translated, it gives CAWRNKRGVNQPQHF.